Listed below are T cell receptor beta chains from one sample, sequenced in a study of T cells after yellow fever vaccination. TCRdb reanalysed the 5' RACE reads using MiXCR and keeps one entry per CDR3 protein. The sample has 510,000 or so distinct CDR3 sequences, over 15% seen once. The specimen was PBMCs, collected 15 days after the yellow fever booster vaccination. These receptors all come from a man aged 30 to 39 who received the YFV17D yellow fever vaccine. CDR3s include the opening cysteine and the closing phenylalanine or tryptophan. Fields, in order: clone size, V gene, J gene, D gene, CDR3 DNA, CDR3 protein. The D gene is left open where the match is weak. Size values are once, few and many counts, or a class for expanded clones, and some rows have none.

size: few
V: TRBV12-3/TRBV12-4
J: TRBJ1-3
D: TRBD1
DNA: TGTGCCAGCAGTTCCATCGGACAGGGCTTTAGAAACACCATATATTTT
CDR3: CASSSIGQGFRNTIYF

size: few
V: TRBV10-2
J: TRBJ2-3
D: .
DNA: TGCGCCAGCAGTGGCGGGATCAGCACAGATACGCAGTATTTT
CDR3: CASSGGISTDTQYF

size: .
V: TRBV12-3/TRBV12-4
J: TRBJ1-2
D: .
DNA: TGTGCCAGCAGTCCACAGACGGAAGCTAACTATGGCTACACCTTC
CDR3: CASSPQTEANYGYTF

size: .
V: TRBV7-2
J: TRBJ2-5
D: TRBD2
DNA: TGTGCCAGCAGCCGGAGCGGGGCCGGCCAAGAGACCCAGTACTTC
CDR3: CASSRSGAGQETQYF

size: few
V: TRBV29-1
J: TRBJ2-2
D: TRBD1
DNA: TGCAGCGTTGGACAGGGGTACACCGGGGAGCTGTTTTTT
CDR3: CSVGQGYTGELFF

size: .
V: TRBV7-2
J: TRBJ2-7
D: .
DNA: TGTGCCAGCAGCTTAGGATTAGGGCGGGGACAAGGGAACGAGCAGTACTTC
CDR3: CASSLGLGRGQGNEQYF

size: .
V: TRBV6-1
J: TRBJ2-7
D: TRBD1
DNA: TGTGCCAGCAGGCCCCCGGGACAGGGGGCGTACGAGCAGTACTTC
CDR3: CASRPPGQGAYEQYF

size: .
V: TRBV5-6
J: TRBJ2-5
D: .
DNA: TGTGCCAGCAGCTCGGTTTCGGAAGAGACCCAGTACTTC
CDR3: CASSSVSEETQYF

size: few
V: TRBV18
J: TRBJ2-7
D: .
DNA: TGTGCCAGCTCACCGTTCCGGGACGGTAGCTCCTACGAGCAGTACTTC
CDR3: CASSPFRDGSSYEQYF

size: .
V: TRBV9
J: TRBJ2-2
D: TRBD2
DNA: TGTGCCAGCACCGTAGTGGTGGATCCTCAACTAGCGGAAAACACCGGGGAGCTGTTTTTT
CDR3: CASTVVVDPQLAENTGELFF

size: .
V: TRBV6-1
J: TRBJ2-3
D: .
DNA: TGTGCCAGCAGGCCAGGACTGGCCCCAGATACGCAGTATTTT
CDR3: CASRPGLAPDTQYF

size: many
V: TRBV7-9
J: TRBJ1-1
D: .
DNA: TGTGCCAGCAGCCTAGCATACAGGGAGGTCACTGAAGCTTTCTTT
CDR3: CASSLAYREVTEAFF

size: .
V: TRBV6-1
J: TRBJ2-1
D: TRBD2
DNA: TGTGCCAGCAGGGCCGGGACTAGCTTATACAATGAGCAGTTCTTC
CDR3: CASRAGTSLYNEQFF

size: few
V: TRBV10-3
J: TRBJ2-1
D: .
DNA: TGTGCCATCAGGGAGAGGAGCTCCTACAATGAGCAGTTCTTC
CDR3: CAIRERSSYNEQFF

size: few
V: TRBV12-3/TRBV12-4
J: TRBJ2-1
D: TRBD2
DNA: TGTGCCAGCAGCCGCGGACTAGCGGGACCGTCCAATGAGCAGTTCTTC
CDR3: CASSRGLAGPSNEQFF

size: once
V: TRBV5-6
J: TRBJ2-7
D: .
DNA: TGTGCCAGCAGCTTTCCCGCGGGACAGTGGGGGGAGCAGTACTTC
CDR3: CASSFPAGQWGEQYF

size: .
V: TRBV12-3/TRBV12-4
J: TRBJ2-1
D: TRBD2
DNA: TGTGCCAGCAGTTTGTGGGCGGGAGGGACCTACAATGAGCAGTTCTTC
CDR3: CASSLWAGGTYNEQFF

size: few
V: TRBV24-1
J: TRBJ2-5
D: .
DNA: TGTGCCACCAGTGCCCCCGGGACAACCCAAGAGACCCAGTACTTC
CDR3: CATSAPGTTQETQYF

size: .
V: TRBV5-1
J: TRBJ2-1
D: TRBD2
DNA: TGCGCCAGCAGATCCTCCGGGACTAGCGGCGATGAGCAGTTCTTC
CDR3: CASRSSGTSGDEQFF

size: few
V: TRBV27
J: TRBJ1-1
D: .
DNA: TGTGCCAGCAGTCCCTTAGGAGGGATGGAAGCTTTCTTT
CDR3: CASSPLGGMEAFF

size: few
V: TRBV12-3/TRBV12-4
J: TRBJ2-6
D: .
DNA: TGTGCCATCCGACTAGACACCTCTGGGGCCAACGTCCTGACTTTC
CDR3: CAIRLDTSGANVLTF

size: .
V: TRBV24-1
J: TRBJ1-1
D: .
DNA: TGTGCCACCGGTGACAGGAACACTGAAGCTTTCTTT
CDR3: CATGDRNTEAFF

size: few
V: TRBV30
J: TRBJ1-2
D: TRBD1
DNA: TGTGCCTGGAGTATGGACAGGTCGTCTGGCTACACCTTC
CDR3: CAWSMDRSSGYTF

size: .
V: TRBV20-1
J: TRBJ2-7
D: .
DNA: TGCAGTGCCCGTCTCTACGGGACCTACGAGCAGTACTTC
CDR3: CSARLYGTYEQYF

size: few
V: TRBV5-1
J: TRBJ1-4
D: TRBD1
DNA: TGCGCCAGCAGCATACAGGGGGAAAAACTGTTTTTT
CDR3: CASSIQGEKLFF

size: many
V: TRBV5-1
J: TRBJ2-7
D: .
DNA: TGCGCCAGCAGCTTCGGACAGTCTTACTACGAGCAGTACTTC
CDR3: CASSFGQSYYEQYF

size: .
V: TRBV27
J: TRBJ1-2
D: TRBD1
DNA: TGTGCCAGCAGTTTAAGTCGGAGGACAGGGTCGCCTACGAACTATGGCTACACCTTC
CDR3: CASSLSRRTGSPTNYGYTF

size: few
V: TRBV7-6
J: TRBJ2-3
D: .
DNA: TGTGCCAGCAGCTCGGCATACGAGGGTACGCAGTATTTT
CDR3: CASSSAYEGTQYF

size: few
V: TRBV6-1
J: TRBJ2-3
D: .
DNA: TGTGCCAGCAGTCCCCGCGGAATAGCGGACGCTAGCACAGATACGCAGTATTTT
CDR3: CASSPRGIADASTDTQYF

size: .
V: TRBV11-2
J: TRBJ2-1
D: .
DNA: TGTGCCAGCAGCTCCCAAATAAAGCCAAGGCGGAAGAGCTCCTACAATGAGCAGTTCTTC
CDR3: CASSSQIKPRRKSSYNEQFF

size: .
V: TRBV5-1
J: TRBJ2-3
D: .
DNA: TGCGCCAGCAGCCTCCGGGTCCCGTCTAGCACAGATACGCAGTATTTT
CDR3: CASSLRVPSSTDTQYF

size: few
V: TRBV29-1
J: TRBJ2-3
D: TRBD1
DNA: TGCAGCGTCCGGGAGACGGGACAGGGTGCAGATACGCAGTATTTT
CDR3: CSVRETGQGADTQYF

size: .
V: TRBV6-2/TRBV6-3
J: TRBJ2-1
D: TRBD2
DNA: TGTGCCAGCAGTTACGGGACTAGCGGGGCCTACAATGAGCAGTTCTTC
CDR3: CASSYGTSGAYNEQFF

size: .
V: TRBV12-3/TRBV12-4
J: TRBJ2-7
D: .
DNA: TGTGCCAGCAGTCCGAATGGGATAACTATCTACGAGCAGTACTTC
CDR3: CASSPNGITIYEQYF

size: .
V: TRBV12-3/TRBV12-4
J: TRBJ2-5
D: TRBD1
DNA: TGTGCCAGCACCCCAAGGACAGGCAGCCAAGAGACCCAGTACTTC
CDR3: CASTPRTGSQETQYF

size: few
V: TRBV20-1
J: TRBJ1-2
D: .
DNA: TGCAGTGCTAGAGTGCGGGGGGCCGAATATGGCTACACCTTC
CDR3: CSARVRGAEYGYTF

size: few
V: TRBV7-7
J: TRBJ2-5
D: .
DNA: TGTGCCAGCAGCCCCACTGGGGAGACCCAGTACTTC
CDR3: CASSPTGETQYF

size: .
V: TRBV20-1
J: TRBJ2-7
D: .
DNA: TGCAGTGCCCCTAGTGAAAGGGGCCAGCAGTACTTC
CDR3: CSAPSERGQQYF

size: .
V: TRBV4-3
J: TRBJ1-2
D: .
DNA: TGCGCCAGCAGCCAAGATCCAGGGGCAAGGGGCTACACCTTC
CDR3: CASSQDPGARGYTF

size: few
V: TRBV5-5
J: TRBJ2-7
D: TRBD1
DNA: TGTGCCAGCAGCTTATTAGACAGGGCCTTCTACGAGCAGTACTTC
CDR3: CASSLLDRAFYEQYF

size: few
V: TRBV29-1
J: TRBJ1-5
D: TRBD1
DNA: TGCAGCGCTGGGACAGCAAGCAATCAGCCCCAGCATTTT
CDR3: CSAGTASNQPQHF

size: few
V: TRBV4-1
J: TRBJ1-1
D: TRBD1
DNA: TGCGCCAGCAGCCCCGAACAGGGGGCGGGCACTGAAGCTTTCTTT
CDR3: CASSPEQGAGTEAFF

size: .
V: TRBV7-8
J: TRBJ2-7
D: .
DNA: TGTGCCAGCAGCTTAGCGGGGCAATACTACGAGCAGTACTTC
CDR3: CASSLAGQYYEQYF

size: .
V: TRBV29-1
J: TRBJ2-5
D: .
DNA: TGCAGCGTTGGGGCCCCAAGGGTGCGAGAGACCCAGTACTTC
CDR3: CSVGAPRVRETQYF

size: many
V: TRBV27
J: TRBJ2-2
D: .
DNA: TGTGCCAGCTATCCAATAGCCTTTTTAGCGATTGGCACCGGGGAGCTGTTTTTT
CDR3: CASYPIAFLAIGTGELFF

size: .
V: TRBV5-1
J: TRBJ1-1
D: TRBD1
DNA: TGCGCCAGCAGCTTTCACAGGGGAGGTGAGACCACTGAAGCTTTCTTT
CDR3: CASSFHRGGETTEAFF

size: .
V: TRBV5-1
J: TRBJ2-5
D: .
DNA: TGCGCCAGCAGCTTGGAAGGGACTCCGGGGGAGACCCAGTACTTC
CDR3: CASSLEGTPGETQYF

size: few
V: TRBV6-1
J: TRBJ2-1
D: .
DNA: TGTGCCAGCACCAAAAAGTGGGAAAGCAGGTACAATGAGCAGTTCTTC
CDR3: CASTKKWESRYNEQFF

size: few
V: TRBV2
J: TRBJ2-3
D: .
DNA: TGTGCCAGCACCTTCCAAGCCACAGATACGCAGTATTTT
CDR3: CASTFQATDTQYF

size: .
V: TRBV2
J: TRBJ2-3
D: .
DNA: TGTGCCAGCTTTTGGGCAGGGAGCACAGATACGCAGTATTTT
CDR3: CASFWAGSTDTQYF

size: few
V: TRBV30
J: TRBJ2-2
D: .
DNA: TGTGCCTGGAGTGCCTCCGTAGGAGGGGAGCTGTTTTTT
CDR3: CAWSASVGGELFF

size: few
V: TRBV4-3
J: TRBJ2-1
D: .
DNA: TGCGCCAGCAGCCAAGACAGGGCCGGGTACAATGAGCAGTTCTTC
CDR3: CASSQDRAGYNEQFF

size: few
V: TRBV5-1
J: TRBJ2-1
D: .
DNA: TGCGCCAGCAGCTGGGAGGCGGGTACCTACAATGAGCAGTTCTTC
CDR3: CASSWEAGTYNEQFF

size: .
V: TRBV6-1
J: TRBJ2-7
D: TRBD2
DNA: TGTGCCAGCAACTTAGAGGCGGGGGTCTACGAGCAGTACTTC
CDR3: CASNLEAGVYEQYF

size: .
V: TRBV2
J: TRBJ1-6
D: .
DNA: TGTGCCAGCAGTGACGGACAGCTCCTCCACTTT
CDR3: CASSDGQLLHF